There are many counts of the clone carrying this TCR beta chain. The antigen is undetermined. This sample was taken from a study of regulatory T cells in long-lasting Graves disease. Findings of the study overall: Relative to new patients (approximately 1,000), persistent patients exhibited greater sharing of public clonotypes (approximately 2,800).

Stated time point: newly diagnosed GD, antithyroid drugs for less than 3 months. Making the TCR library involved RNA that had been extracted from PBMCs. The TCR beta library used iRepertoire HTBI primers with Arm-PCR amplification of CDR3. Each CDR3 protein gets one entry after TCRdb re-called the multiplex PCR reads with MiXCR. The sample yields about 620,000 distinct CDR3 sequences, 16% seen once. V lost 4 bases and J 2 bases, leaving 27 bases between the germline ends. Germline CDR1 MNHEY, CDR2 SVGEGT. The CDR3 loop spans 19 amino acids. The same sample was also used in a study of T cells in Graves' hyperthyroidism and ophthalmopathy. That paper adds: Expanded thyroid clonotypes (above 0.001) were mostly also found in blood.

The material was peripheral blood mononuclear cells (PBMCs), obtained at new diagnosis, from a patient treated with antithyroid drugs. The TCR was taken from a woman in her twenties or thirties with Graves disease. The chain recombines TRBV6-2 or TRBV6-3 with TRBJ2-7, with a possible D match to TRBD1 (6 bases). CDR3 sequence (DNA): TGTGCCAGCAGTTTACCCTCGCAGGGCCAGGGGTCCCGCACCTACGAGCAGTACTTC. Protein: CASSLPSQGQGSRTYEQYF.